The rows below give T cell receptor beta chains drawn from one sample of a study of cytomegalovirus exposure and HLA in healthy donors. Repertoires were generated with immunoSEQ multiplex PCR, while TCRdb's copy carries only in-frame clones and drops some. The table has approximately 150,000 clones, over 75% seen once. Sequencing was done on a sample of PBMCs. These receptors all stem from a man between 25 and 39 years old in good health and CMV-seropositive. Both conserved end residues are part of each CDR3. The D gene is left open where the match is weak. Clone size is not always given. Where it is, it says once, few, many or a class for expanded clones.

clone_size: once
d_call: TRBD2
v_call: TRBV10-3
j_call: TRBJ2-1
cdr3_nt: TGTGCCATCAGAAGACTAGCGGGAGACCTTAGCTCCTACAATGAGCAGTTCTTC
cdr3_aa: CAIRRLAGDLSSYNEQFF

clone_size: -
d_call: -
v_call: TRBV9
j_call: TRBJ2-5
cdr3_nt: TGTGCCAGCAGCGGGAGGGTCGAGACCCAGTACTTC
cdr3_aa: CASSGRVETQYF

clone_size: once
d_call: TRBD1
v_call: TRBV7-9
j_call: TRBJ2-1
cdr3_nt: TGTTCCAGCAGCTCGACAGGGGATGAGCAGTTCTTC
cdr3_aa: CSSSSTGDEQFF

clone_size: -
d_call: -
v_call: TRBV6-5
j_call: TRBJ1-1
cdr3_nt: TGTGCCAGCAGTTTGGAGGACACTGAAGCTTTCTTT
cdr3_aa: CASSLEDTEAFF

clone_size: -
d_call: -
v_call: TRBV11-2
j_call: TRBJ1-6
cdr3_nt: TGTGCCAGCAGCTTAGACCTTAATTCACCCCTCCACTTT
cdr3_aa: CASSLDLNSPLHF

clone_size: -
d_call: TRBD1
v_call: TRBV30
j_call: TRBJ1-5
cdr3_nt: TGTGCCTGGAGTGTACTTTCAGGGGGTCAGCCCCAGCATTTT
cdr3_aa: CAWSVLSGGQPQHF

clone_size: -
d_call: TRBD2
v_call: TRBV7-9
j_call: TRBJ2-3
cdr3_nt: TGTGCCAGCAGCTTAGCTAGCGGGGGGGTTGATACGCAGTATTTT
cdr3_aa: CASSLASGGVDTQYF

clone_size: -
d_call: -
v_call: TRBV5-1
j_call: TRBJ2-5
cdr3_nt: TGCGCCAGCAGCTTCGGAGTGGCTCAAGGGACCCAGTACTTC
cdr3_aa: CASSFGVAQGTQYF

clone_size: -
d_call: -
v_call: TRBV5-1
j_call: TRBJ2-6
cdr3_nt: TGCGCCAGCAGCGTCACAGTGAGCTCTGGGGCCAACGTCCTGACTTTC
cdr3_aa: CASSVTVSSGANVLTF

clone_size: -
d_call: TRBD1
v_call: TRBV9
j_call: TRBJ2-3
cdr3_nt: TGTGCCAGCTATCGACAGGGGCACACAGATACGCAGTATTTT
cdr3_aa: CASYRQGHTDTQYF

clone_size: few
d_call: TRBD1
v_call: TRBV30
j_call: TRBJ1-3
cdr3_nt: TGTGCCTGGGGCCGGGACAGGGTTTTGCTTGGTGGAAACACCATATATTTT
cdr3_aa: CAWGRDRVLLGGNTIYF

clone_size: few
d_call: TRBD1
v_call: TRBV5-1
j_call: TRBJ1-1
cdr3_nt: TGCGCCAGCAGCTTGGGACAGGGGTGGGGGATGAACACTGAAGCTTTCTTT
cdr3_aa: CASSLGQGWGMNTEAFF

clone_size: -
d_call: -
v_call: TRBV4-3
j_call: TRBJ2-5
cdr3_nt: TGCGCCAGCAGCCCCTTAGGAGGGGTGGAGACCCAGTACTTC
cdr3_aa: CASSPLGGVETQYF

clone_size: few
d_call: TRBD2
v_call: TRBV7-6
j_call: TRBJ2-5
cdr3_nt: TGTGCCAGCAGCGACAGCGCTAGCGGGAGGCCGGAGACCCAGTACTTC
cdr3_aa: CASSDSASGRPETQYF

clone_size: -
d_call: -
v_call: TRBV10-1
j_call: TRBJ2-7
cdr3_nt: TGCGCCAGCAGGCGGGCGAGGGCGCATAAGGACGAGCAGTACTTC
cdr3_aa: CASRRARAHKDEQYF

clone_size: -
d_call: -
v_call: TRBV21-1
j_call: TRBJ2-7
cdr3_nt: TGTGCCAGCCTCCCTTCAGGGGTCCTGGACTACGAGCAGTACTTC
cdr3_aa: CASLPSGVLDYEQYF

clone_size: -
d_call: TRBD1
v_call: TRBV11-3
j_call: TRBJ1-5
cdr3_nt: TGTGCCAGCAGCTTTATGCCGGGACAGGGAACCAATCAGCCCCAGCATTTT
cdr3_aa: CASSFMPGQGTNQPQHF

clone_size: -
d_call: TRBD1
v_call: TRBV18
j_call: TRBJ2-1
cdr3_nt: TGTGCCAGCTCACCAGACGGGACAGGGAATGGAAATGAGCAGTTCTTC
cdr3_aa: CASSPDGTGNGNEQFF

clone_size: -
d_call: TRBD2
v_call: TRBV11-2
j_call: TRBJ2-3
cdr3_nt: TGTGCCAGCAGCGGTCGACTAGCGGGGGGGAATACGCAGTATTTT
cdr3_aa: CASSGRLAGGNTQYF

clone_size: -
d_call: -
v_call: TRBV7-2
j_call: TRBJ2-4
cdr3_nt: TGTGCCAGCAGCCGTGACATGCTAGCCAAAAACATTCAGTACTTC
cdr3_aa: CASSRDMLAKNIQYF

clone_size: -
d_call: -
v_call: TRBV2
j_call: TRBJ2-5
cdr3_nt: TGTGCCAGCAGTGAAGGGACAGCCGGGACCCAGTACTTC
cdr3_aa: CASSEGTAGTQYF

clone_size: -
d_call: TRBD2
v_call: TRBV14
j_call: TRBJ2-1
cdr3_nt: TGTGCCAGCAGCCCGTTGGGACTAGCGGACTCCTACAATGAGCAGTTCTTC
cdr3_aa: CASSPLGLADSYNEQFF

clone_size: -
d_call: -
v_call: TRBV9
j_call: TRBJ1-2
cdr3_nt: TGTGCCAGCAGCCCTCGTGTTGACTATGGCTACACCTTC
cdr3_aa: CASSPRVDYGYTF